This T cell receptor (beta chain) emerged from a study of identical twins. Broader study findings: Cord blood's abundant beta clonotypes had fewer insertions, unlike memory repertoires. Within twin pairs, the out-of-frame alpha sequences they shared showed excess low generation probability. In monozygotic twins, models underestimated the sharing of out-of-frame TCR alpha.

Looked up from germline, CDR1 is SQVTM and CDR2 is ANQGSEA. The J segment lost 7 bases and the V segment lost 5 bases, leaving 1 base of the junction unmatched. The CDR3 runs to 11 residues. In TCRdb, the 5' RACE reads were re-called with MiXCR into one record per CDR3 protein. Among around 670,000 distinct CDR3 sequences listed, around 6.1% were seen once. Many counts were recorded for this clonotype. Its antigen is currently unknown. Healthy Caucasians, and only they, were the donors. Sequencing was done on a sample of naive T cells sorted from blood. The chain combines TRBV29-1 with TRBJ2-1, with 8 bases aligning to TRBD2. The TCR comes from a young man in good health. DNA for the CDR3: TGCAGCGTTCGGGGGGGGAATGAGCAGTTCTTC. It is translated as CSVRGGNEQFF.